A selection of T cell receptor beta chains follows, all from one sample in a study of patients and donors after allogeneic stem cell transplantation. TCRdb re-analysed the RT-PCR reads in MiXCR, keeping a single row per CDR3 protein. This table holds approximately 200,000 distinct CDR3 sequences, around 14% found once. The sample was blood, either unsorted or a sorted T cell fraction (not recorded which). The receptor set was obtained from a human donor who was either an allogeneic HSCT recipient or a stem cell or donor lymphocyte infusion donor (not recorded which). It is not recorded whose cells these are; they may come from a transplant donor. CDR3s include the opening cysteine and the closing phenylalanine or tryptophan.

v_gene,j_gene,CDR3aa
TRBV6-1,TRBJ1-2,CASSEAAGGFYDYGYTF
TRBV5-6,TRBJ1-2,CASSLDLGSGGYTF
TRBV19,TRBJ1-5,CASSPNSGGSSNQPQHF
TRBV2,TRBJ2-3,CASTLSDTQYF
TRBV20-1,TRBJ2-1,CSARVLSSGRSNEQFF
TRBV20-1,TRBJ2-1,CSAASGRTSYNEQFF
TRBV5-1,TRBJ2-1,CASSLASGGADEQFF
TRBV27,TRBJ2-7,CASSLGWEGAYEQYF
TRBV29-1,TRBJ2-7,CSILDGTYEQYF
TRBV12-3/TRBV12-4,TRBJ2-7,CASSFGGGNYEQYF
TRBV7-2,TRBJ2-1,CASSIRRLEEKFF
TRBV10-2,TRBJ1-5,CASSLAGGRVQPQHF
TRBV18,TRBJ1-3,CASSPSPGARGNTIYF
TRBV27,TRBJ1-2,CASTRHRDYGYTF
TRBV5-5,TRBJ1-3,CASSLVPTTTGGENTIYF
TRBV5-1,TRBJ2-1,CASSSMYSNEQFF
TRBV28,TRBJ1-5,CASSALRPDQPQHF
TRBV7-2,TRBJ2-3,CASSSLPTGRLSDTQYF
TRBV4-1,TRBJ2-7,CASSQRTGTGVYEQYF
TRBV2,TRBJ1-2,CASSEGTGLNYGYTF